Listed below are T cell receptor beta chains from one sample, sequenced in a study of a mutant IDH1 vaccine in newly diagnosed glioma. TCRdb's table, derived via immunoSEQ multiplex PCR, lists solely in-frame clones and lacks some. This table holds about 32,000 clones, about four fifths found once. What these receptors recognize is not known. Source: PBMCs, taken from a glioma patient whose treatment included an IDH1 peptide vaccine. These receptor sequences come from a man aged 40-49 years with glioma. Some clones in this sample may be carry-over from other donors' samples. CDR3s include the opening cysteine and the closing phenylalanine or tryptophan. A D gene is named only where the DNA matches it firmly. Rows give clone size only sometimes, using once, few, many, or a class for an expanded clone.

DNA: TGTGCCAGCAGGCTCAGACAGGGAATTAGCTCCTATAATTCACCCCTCCACTTT
CDR3: CASRLRQGISSYNSPLHF
size: few
D: TRBD1
J: TRBJ1-6
V: TRBV2

DNA: TGTGCCAGTAGCATACTGGGTCCTAGCGGGGGCGACACAGATACGCAGTATTTT
CDR3: CASSILGPSGGDTDTQYF
size: -
D: TRBD2
J: TRBJ2-3
V: TRBV19

DNA: TGTGCCAGCAGTTACTCACCGGACAGGGGGCGTGAAGCTTTCTTT
CDR3: CASSYSPDRGREAFF
size: -
D: TRBD1
J: TRBJ1-1
V: TRBV6-5

DNA: TGTGCCAGCAGCCGCCGACAGGGGTCCTCAGATACGCAGTATTTT
CDR3: CASSRRQGSSDTQYF
size: -
D: TRBD1
J: TRBJ2-3
V: TRBV5-8

DNA: TGTGCCAGCAGCTTAGGGAGCAATCAGCCCCAGCATTTT
CDR3: CASSLGSNQPQHF
size: -
D: -
J: TRBJ1-5
V: TRBV11-2

DNA: TGCAGCCCACGGGTCACAGGGGACACTGAAGCTTTCTTT
CDR3: CSPRVTGDTEAFF
size: -
D: TRBD1
J: TRBJ1-1
V: TRBV29-1

DNA: TGTGCCAGCAGTCTGAGACAGATTACTGAAGCTTTCTTT
CDR3: CASSLRQITEAFF
size: -
D: -
J: TRBJ1-1
V: TRBV6-1

DNA: TGTGCCATCAGTGACCCGGGACTAGCGGGGGGACCTACATCTGAGCAGTTCTTC
CDR3: CAISDPGLAGGPTSEQFF
size: once
D: TRBD2
J: TRBJ2-1
V: TRBV10-3

DNA: TGTGCCACCAGCAGGGGACGGGCCTCACTGGAAGCTTTCTTT
CDR3: CATSRGRASLEAFF
size: few
D: -
J: TRBJ1-1
V: TRBV15

DNA: TGTGCCAGCAGCTTGTACCCGTCCCAGCCCCAGCATTTT
CDR3: CASSLYPSQPQHF
size: -
D: -
J: TRBJ1-5
V: TRBV7-2

DNA: TGTGCCAGCAGAGGAGGGGGACAGGGCCTATCCTACGAAGCTTTCTTT
CDR3: CASRGGGQGLSYEAFF
size: -
D: TRBD1
J: TRBJ1-1
V: TRBV2

DNA: TGTGCCAGCAGCCTAATTACAGGGGGTCATGGCTACACCTTC
CDR3: CASSLITGGHGYTF
size: -
D: TRBD1
J: TRBJ1-2
V: TRBV5-6

DNA: TGTGCCAGCTCACCTCGACAGGGATATGAAAAACTGTTTTTT
CDR3: CASSPRQGYEKLFF
size: -
D: TRBD1
J: TRBJ1-4
V: TRBV18

DNA: TGTGCCAGCAGCTTAGCGGGGCATACAGTGCAGTTCTTC
CDR3: CASSLAGHTVQFF
size: -
D: -
J: TRBJ2-1
V: TRBV7-2

DNA: TGCGCCAGCAGCCAAGAAGCTAGCGGGGGGGCGAGCTCCTACAATGAGCAGTTCTTC
CDR3: CASSQEASGGASSYNEQFF
size: -
D: TRBD2
J: TRBJ2-1
V: TRBV4-3

DNA: TGTGCCAGCGGACTAAACAGGGCTGGGGCCAACGTCCTGACTTTC
CDR3: CASGLNRAGANVLTF
size: -
D: -
J: TRBJ2-6
V: TRBV27

DNA: TGTGCCAGTGGGGGGGGATACGAGCAGTACTTC
CDR3: CASGGGYEQYF
size: -
D: TRBD2
J: TRBJ2-7
V: TRBV6-1

DNA: TGTGCCAGCAGCGTAGGGGCGGGGGGGCTTGAGACCCAGTACTTC
CDR3: CASSVGAGGLETQYF
size: once
D: TRBD2
J: TRBJ2-5
V: TRBV9

DNA: TGTGCCAGCAGTGAACTTCGTAACACTGAAGCTTTCTTT
CDR3: CASSELRNTEAFF
size: few
D: -
J: TRBJ1-1
V: TRBV6-1

DNA: TGTGCCAGCAGCTGGAACACCGGGGAGCTGTTTTTT
CDR3: CASSWNTGELFF
size: -
D: -
J: TRBJ2-2
V: TRBV27

DNA: TGTGCCAGCTCACCACCGAGTACGGGGGCCGGTGGAAACACCATATATTTT
CDR3: CASSPPSTGAGGNTIYF
size: -
D: -
J: TRBJ1-3
V: TRBV18

DNA: TGTGCCAGCAGCTTACTAGCACGTGAGCAGTTCTTC
CDR3: CASSLLAREQFF
size: -
D: -
J: TRBJ2-1
V: TRBV11-2

DNA: TGTGCCAGCAGTTACGAGTCTGAAGCTTTCTTT
CDR3: CASSYESEAFF
size: -
D: -
J: TRBJ1-1
V: TRBV6-6

DNA: TGTGCCAGCAGCTTAGTAAGTGGGCAGGGAGCGTACGAGCAGTACTTC
CDR3: CASSLVSGQGAYEQYF
size: -
D: -
J: TRBJ2-7
V: TRBV11-2

DNA: TGTGCCAGCAGCCCATGGGGGGATAGGATGAACACTGAAGCTTTCTTT
CDR3: CASSPWGDRMNTEAFF
size: -
D: -
J: TRBJ1-1
V: TRBV9

DNA: TGCGCCAGCAGTGACTTTACCGGACAGACCTACGAGCAGTACTTC
CDR3: CASSDFTGQTYEQYF
size: -
D: -
J: TRBJ2-7
V: TRBV10-1